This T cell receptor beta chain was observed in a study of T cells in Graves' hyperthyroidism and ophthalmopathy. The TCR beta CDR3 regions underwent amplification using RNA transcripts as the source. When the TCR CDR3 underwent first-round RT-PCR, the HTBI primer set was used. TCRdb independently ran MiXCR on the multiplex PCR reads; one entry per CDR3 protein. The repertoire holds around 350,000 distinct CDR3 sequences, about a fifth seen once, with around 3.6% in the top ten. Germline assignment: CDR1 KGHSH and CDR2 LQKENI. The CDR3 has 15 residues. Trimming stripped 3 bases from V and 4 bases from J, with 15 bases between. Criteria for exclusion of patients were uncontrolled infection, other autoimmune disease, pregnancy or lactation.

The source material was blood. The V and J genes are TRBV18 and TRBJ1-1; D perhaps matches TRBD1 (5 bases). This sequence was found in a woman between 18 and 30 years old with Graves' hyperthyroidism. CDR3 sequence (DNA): TGTGCCAGCTCACCGAGACAGTTCGATGGCACTGAAGCTTTCTTT. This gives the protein CASSPRQFDGTEAFF.